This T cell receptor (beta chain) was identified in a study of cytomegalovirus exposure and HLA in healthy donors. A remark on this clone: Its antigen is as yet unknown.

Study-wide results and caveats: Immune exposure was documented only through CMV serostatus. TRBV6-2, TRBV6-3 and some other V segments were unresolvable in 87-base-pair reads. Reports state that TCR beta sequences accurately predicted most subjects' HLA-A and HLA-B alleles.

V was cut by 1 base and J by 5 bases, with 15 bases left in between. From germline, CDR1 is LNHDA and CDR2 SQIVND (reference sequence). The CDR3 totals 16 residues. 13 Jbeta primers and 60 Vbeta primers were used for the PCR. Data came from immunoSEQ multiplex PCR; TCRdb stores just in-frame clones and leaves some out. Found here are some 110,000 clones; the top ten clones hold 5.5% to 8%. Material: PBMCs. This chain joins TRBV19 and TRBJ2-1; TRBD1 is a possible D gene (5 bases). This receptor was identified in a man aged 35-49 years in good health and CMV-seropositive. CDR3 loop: CASSIVAARVHNEQFF. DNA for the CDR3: TGTGCCAGTAGTATAGTCGCGGCCAGGGTCCACAATGAGCAGTTCTTC. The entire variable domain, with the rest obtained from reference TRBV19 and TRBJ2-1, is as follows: DGGITQSPKYLFRKEGQNVTLSCEQNLNHDAMYWYRQDPGQGLRLIYYSQIVNDFQKGDIAEGYSVSREKKESFPLTVTSAQKNPTAFYLCASSIVAARVHNEQFFGPGTRLTVL.